This is a list of T cell receptor beta chains from one sample in a study of shared clonotypes between healthy human individuals. Method: immunoSEQ multiplex PCR; TCRdb's copy keeps in-frame clones and lacks some. The data hold approximately 2.4 million clones, with approximately 95% observed a single time. The sample was naive CD4+ T cells sorted from blood. These receptor sequences come from a man aged 18 to 30 in good health. Both conserved end residues are part of each CDR3. The D gene is left open where the match is weak.

CDR3 length	J gene	D gene	V gene	CDR3 protein
13	TRBJ2-7	.	TRBV6-1	CASSEERVSTQYF
12	TRBJ1-1	.	TRBV25-1	CASSWGGTEAFF
13	TRBJ2-7	TRBD1	TRBV30	CAWMSGGLGEQYF
17	TRBJ2-1	TRBD2	TRBV4-2	CASSPWKTSGADNEQFF
17	TRBJ2-1	.	TRBV4-1	CASSQDGAIRTDNEQFF
15	TRBJ2-7	.	TRBV5-1	CASSSRGDTSYEQYF
16	TRBJ2-3	TRBD2	TRBV5-1	CASSLAGASGTGTQYF
14	TRBJ1-1	.	TRBV5-4	CASSSQGLNTEAFF
14	TRBJ1-1	.	TRBV4-1	CASSQDGTIPEAFF
14	TRBJ2-5	.	TRBV12-5	CASGRRSGQETQYF
12	TRBJ1-1	.	TRBV5-1	CASSLAGSEAFF
14	TRBJ1-2	.	TRBV18	CASSPGGTNYGYTF
16	TRBJ1-2	.	TRBV19	CASSTTHRAQLNGYTF
15	TRBJ1-5	.	TRBV29-1	CSVVLSPVTNQPQHF
14	TRBJ1-4	.	TRBV5-1	CASSSTPGPPQLFF